One and the same sample provided the 11 T cell receptor beta chains below, sequenced in a study of CD8 T cells in Susac syndrome. With random hexamers, 0.5 to 1 ug RNA was reverse transcribed. TCRdb analysed the immunoSEQ multiplex PCR reads with MiXCR anew, one entry per CDR3 protein. Here the sample spans about 240,000 distinct CDR3 sequences, almost 97% being singletons. The source material was CD4+ T cells from PBMCs. The receptor set was obtained from a human donor with Susac syndrome.

The CDR3 region has the DNA TGTGCCAGCGTTTTATCGGGACAGGGCTCCCACACCTTC. Its protein is CASVLSGQGSHTF. The chain uses TRBV28 and TRBJ1-2; 9 bases agree with TRBD1. After removal of 8 bases from V and 12 bases from J, the junction contained 13 bases not matched to a gene. The CDR3 covers 13 residues. The germline V gene encodes CDR1 MDHEN and CDR2 SYDVKM.

The chain joins TRBV27 to TRBJ2-4; D gene unclear. The CDR3 length is 16 residues. The V and J ends lost 6 bases and 1 base respectively, with 16 bases between them. CDR1 and CDR2 (germline): MNHEY, SMNVEV (reference sequence). As DNA, the CDR3 is TGTGCCAGCAGCCCCCTTGGGTCGGACGCCAAAAACATTCAGTACTTC. It yields the protein CASSPLGSDAKNIQYF.

The chain links TRBV29-1 to TRBJ1-5; D is uncertain. With 4 bases removed from V and 4 bases from J, the gap between germline ends came to 8 bases. The CDR3 sequence is 12 residues long. Germline lookup yields CDR1 SQVTM and CDR2 ANQGSEA. The CDR3 DNA reads as TGCAGCGTTGGGGCAGAAAATCAGCCCCAGCATTTT. Amino acid sequence: CSVGAENQPQHF. Based on the CDR3 plus reference TRBV29-1 and TRBJ1-5, the full variable domain is SAVISQKPSRDICQRGTSLTIQCQVDSQVTMMFWYRQQPGQSLTLIATANQGSEATYESGFVIDKFPISRPNLTFSTLTVSNMSPEDSSIYLCSVGAENQPQHFGDGTRLSIL.

The CDR3 nucleotides read TGCAGCGTGAGGCGGTCGGAGACCCAGTACTTC. It translates to CSVRRSETQYF. V usage is TRBV20-1 and J usage is TRBJ2-5; unclear D gene. Germline V gene lookup returns CDR1 DFQATT and CDR2 SNEGSKA (reference sequence). This CDR3 has 11 residues.

This rearrangement joins TRBV30 to TRBJ1-3; possible D gene TRBD1, 5 bases. V was shortened by 4 bases and J by 0 bases, with 16 bases between the two germline ends. The length of the CDR3 is 16 residues. Germline lookup yields CDR1 GTSNPN and CDR2 SVGIG (reference sequence). CDR3: CAWTGLGPFSGNTIYF. The CDR3 coding sequence is TGTGCCTGGACGGGACTCGGCCCTTTCTCTGGAAACACCATATATTTT.

The chain links TRBV3-1 to TRBJ2-4, with D tentatively TRBD1 or TRBD2 (5 bases each). CDR3 length: 17 amino acids. The ends were cut back, 2 bases at V and 0 bases at J, with 14 bases in the middle. The V gene's germline CDR1 is LGHDT and CDR2 YNNKEL (reference sequence). CDR3 in DNA: TGTGCCAGCAGCCAAAACATCGGGACGGTAGCCAAAAACATTCAGTACTTC. Its protein is CASSQNIGTVAKNIQYF.

This sequence joins TRBV18 and TRBJ2-4; 8 positions match TRBD1. After removal of 5 bases from V and 7 bases from J, the junction contained 10 bases not matched to a gene. CDR3 size: 15 residues. From germline, CDR1 is KGHSH and CDR2 LQKENI. The CDR3 protein is CASSTGTGLRNIQYF. In nucleotides, the CDR3 is TGTGCCAGCTCAACCGGGACAGGCCTACGGAACATTCAGTACTTC. The full variable domain, its missing parts supplied by reference TRBV18 and TRBJ2-4, is NAGVMQNPRHLVRRRGQEARLRCSPMKGHSHVYWYRQLPEEGLKFMVYLQKENIIDESGMPKERFSAEFPKEGPSILRIQQVVRGDSAAYFCASSTGTGLRNIQYFGAGTRLSVL.

The V and J genes are TRBV20-1 and TRBJ1-5; TRBD1 might be the D (5 bases). V lost 2 bases and J 11 bases, leaving 25 bases between the germline ends. The CDR3 is made up of 16 amino acids. The V gene's germline CDR1 is DFQATT and CDR2 SNEGSKA (reference sequence). The CDR3 spells CSARKGSDTLTGTQHF. DNA of the CDR3: TGCAGTGCTAGAAAGGGGTCGGACACCCTTACAGGAACCCAGCATTTT.

The chain is built from TRBV5-4 and TRBJ1-1, with TRBD1 as a possible D gene (5 bases). Trimming cost V 6 bases and J 5 bases, with 23 bases left between them. There are 16 residues in the CDR3. Germline CDR1 and CDR2: SGHNT and YYREEE (reference sequence). The CDR3 spells CASIPHGARGRTEAFF. CDR3 coding DNA: TGTGCCAGCATCCCTCATGGGGCGCGAGGGAGGACTGAAGCTTTCTTT. The full variable domain, rest sourced from reference TRBV5-4 and TRBJ1-1, is ETGVTQSPTHLIKTRGQQVTLRCSSQSGHNTVSWYQQALGQGPQFIFQYYREEENGRGNFPPRFSGLQFPNYSSELNVNALELDDSALYLCASIPHGARGRTEAFFGQGTRLTVV.

The rearrangement uses TRBV3-1 and TRBJ2-7; 11 nucleotides match TRBD2. This CDR3 region has 14 residues. From germline, CDR1 is LGHDT and CDR2 YNNKEL (reference sequence). V shed 3 bases and J 5 bases; nucleotides not matched to a gene: 3. The CDR3 coding sequence is TGTGCCAGCAGCCAGGGACTAGCGGTCCACGAGCAGTACTTC. Translation gives CASSQGLAVHEQYF.

V and J are TRBV14 and TRBJ2-7; 10 bases line up with TRBD1. There are 14 residues in the CDR3. J gave up 5 bases and V 4 bases, and 5 bases lay outside the gene matches. Germline V lookup: CDR1 SGHDN, CDR2 FVKESK. CDR3 nucleotides: TGTGCCAGCAGCCGCAGACAGGGGGCCGACGAGCAGTACTTC. It specifies CASSRRQGADEQYF. The full variable domain, its missing parts supplied by reference TRBV14 and TRBJ2-7, is EAGVTQFPSHSVIEKGQTVTLRCDPISGHDNLYWYRRVMGKEIKFLLHFVKESKQDESGMPNNRFLAERTGGTYSTLKVQPAELEDSGVYFCASSRRQGADEQYFGPGTRLTVT.